This T cell receptor (beta chain) was sequenced during a study of T cells in Graves' hyperthyroidism and ophthalmopathy. Broader study findings: Blood also contained most expanded thyroid clonotypes above 0.001.

Diagnoses rested on clinical symptoms, serum thyroxine and TRAb, thyroid ultrasound and orbital computed tomography. Amplified regions were TCR beta CDR3 sequences from RNA transcripts. The HTBI primer set drove a first-round RT-PCR of the TCR CDR3. One entry per CDR3 protein results from TCRdb running MiXCR on the multiplex PCR reads. This table has some 350,000 distinct CDR3 sequences, around 15% appearing once. There are many counts of this clonotype. Its antigen is not identified. Germline-derived CDR1 and CDR2 are DFQATT and SNEGSKA (reference sequence). Trimming took 6 bases from V and 7 from J, leaving 23 bases between them. This CDR3 contains 15 residues.

The origin of this receptor is a woman in her thirties or forties with Graves' ophthalmopathy. Sequenced: blood. The V and J genes are TRBV20-1 and TRBJ2-3, with D uncertain. The CDR3 DNA sequence: TGCAGTGCCGGGCTCGCACAGTCTACCATGAATACGCAGTATTTT. It is translated as CSAGLAQSTMNTQYF.